This T cell receptor beta chain was profiled in a study of cytomegalovirus exposure and HLA in healthy donors. Looking at the study overall: Some 80 million unique TCR sequences came from HLA-typed donors in an early release. Overall study findings and caveats: Confirmation was obtained in vitro that a few CMV-associated chains are specific for CMV antigens. Links to common viral pathogens appeared, in a later analysis, for several of the most significant clusters. Analyzed later, most CMV-associated TCR beta chains appeared HLA-restricted.

The J segment lost 6 bases and the V segment lost 6 bases, leaving 8 bases of the junction unmatched. The CDR3 length is 14 residues. Germline V gene data show CDR1 as LNHDA and CDR2 as SQIVND (reference sequence). A word on this clone: What it recognizes is unknown.

Primers included in the PCR were 60 Vbeta and 13 Jbeta primers. Sequencing used immunoSEQ multiplex PCR; TCRdb keeps in-frame clones, though not all of them. Of about 150,000 clones listed, around 74% are singletons. The clonotype comes from a man aged 45-65 years in good health and CMV-seropositive. The sequenced sample was PBMCs. V usage is TRBV19 and J usage is TRBJ1-5, with TRBD1 identical over 7 bases. In DNA form, the CDR3 reads TGTGCCAGTAGACAGACAGGGTATGGTCAGCCCCAGCATTTT. It codes for CASRQTGYGQPQHF. Supplemented by reference TRBV19 and TRBJ1-5, the full variable domain reads DGGITQSPKYLFRKEGQNVTLSCEQNLNHDAMYWYRQDPGQGLRLIYYSQIVNDFQKGDIAEGYSVSREKKESFPLTVTSAQKNPTAFYLCASRQTGYGQPQHFGDGTRLSIL.